This T cell receptor beta chain was sequenced during a study of cytomegalovirus exposure and HLA in healthy donors. Overall study context: Earlier, 110 million or so unique TCR beta sequences were recovered from around 200 million T cells by an analysis.

There are 15 residues in the CDR3. Germline CDR1 and CDR2: GTSNPN and SVGIG (reference sequence). V lost 1 base, J lost 6 bases, and 5 bases stayed unmatched. The PCR ran on 60 Vbeta and 13 Jbeta primers. This table comes from immunoSEQ multiplex PCR, and its TCRdb copy is limited to in-frame clones, with some not included. Of roughly 200,000 clones in the sample, approximately 85% were seen once. Sample: PBMCs. The gene calls are TRBV30 and TRBJ1-5; TRBD1 agrees at 11 bases. The clonotype was recovered from a woman aged 40 to 50 in good health and CMV-seronegative. CDR3 nucleotides: TGTGCCTGGAGTGGCGGACAGGGGGCCTTTCAGCCCCAGCATTTT. It encodes CAWSGGQGAFQPQHF.